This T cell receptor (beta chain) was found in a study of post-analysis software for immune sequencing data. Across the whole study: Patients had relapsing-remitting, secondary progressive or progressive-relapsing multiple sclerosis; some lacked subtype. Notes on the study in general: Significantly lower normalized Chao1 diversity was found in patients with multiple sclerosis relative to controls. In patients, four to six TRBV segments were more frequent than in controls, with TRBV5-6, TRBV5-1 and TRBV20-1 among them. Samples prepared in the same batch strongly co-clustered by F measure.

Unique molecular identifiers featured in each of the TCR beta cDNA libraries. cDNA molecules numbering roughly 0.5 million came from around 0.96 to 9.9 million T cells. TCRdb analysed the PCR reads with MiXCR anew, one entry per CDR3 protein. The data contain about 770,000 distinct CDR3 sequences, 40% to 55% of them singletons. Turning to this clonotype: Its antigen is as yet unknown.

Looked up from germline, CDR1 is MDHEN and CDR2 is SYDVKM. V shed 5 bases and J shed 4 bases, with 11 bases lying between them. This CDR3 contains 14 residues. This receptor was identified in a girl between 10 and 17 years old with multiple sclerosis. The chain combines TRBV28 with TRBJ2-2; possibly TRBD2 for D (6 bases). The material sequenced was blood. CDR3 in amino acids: CASSPGTFTGELFF. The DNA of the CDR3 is TGTGCCAGCAGTCCCGGGACTTTCACCGGGGAGCTGTTTTTT. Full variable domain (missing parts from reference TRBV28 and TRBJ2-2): DVKVTQSSRYLVKRTGEKVFLECVQDMDHENMFWYRQDPGLGLRLIYFSYDVKMKEKGDIPEGYSVSREKKERFSLILESASTNQTSMYLCASSPGTFTGELFFGEGSRLTVL.